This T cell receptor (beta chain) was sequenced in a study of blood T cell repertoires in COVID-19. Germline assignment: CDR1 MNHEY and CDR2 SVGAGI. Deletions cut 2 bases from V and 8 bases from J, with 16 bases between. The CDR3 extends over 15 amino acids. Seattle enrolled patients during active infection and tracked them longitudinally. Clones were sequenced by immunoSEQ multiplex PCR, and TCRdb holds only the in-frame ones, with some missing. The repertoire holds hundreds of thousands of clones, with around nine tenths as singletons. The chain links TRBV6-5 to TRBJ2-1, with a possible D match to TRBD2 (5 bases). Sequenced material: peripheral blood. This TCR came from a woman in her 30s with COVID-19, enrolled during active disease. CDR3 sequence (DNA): TGTGCCAGCAGTTACGAGGCAGGCTTGAGGGATGAGCAGTTCTTC. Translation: CASSYEAGLRDEQFF.